What follows are 11 T cell receptor beta chains derived from one specimen sequenced in a study of T cells after yellow fever vaccination (dated by TCRdb to 2018 to 2020). The library was produced with 5' RACE. The instrument given in TCRdb is Illumina NovaSeq 6000. TCRdb applied fastp at Q25 and MiXCR to the public reads, then kept only in-frame beta chains. Rows matching on CDR3 protein sequence are summarized as one entry with the most common DNA and genes. This sample has 250,000 to 400,000 distinct CDR3 sequences in its table, and about 4% of those were observed once. Jointly, the top ten make up 20% to 25% of the sample. The label giving this sample's treatment or condition can be read as: live attenuated yellow fever vaccine strain. Sequenced material: PBMCs, taken 5 days after the yellow fever booster vaccination. These receptors all come from a man in his late teens or twenties who received the YFV17D yellow fever vaccine.

The J gene is TRBJ1-1, the V gene TRBV10-3; 7 bases line up with TRBD1. Germline CDR1 and CDR2: ENHRY and SYGVKD. V dropped 9 bases and J dropped 1; count of bases not matched to a gene: 2. This CDR3 is 12 amino acids long. Written as DNA, the CDR3 is TGTGCCATAAGACAGGGGAACACTGAAGCTTTCTTT. Its protein product is CAIRQGNTEAFF.

There are many counts of this clonotype. The chain links TRBV29-1 to TRBJ2-2; the D gene is possibly TRBD2 (6 bases). The CDR3 is made up of 13 amino acids. The germline V and J ends were trimmed by 4 bases and 1 base, with 7 bases remaining between them. Per germline, CDR1 SQVTM and CDR2 ANQGSEA. The CDR3 region is CSVVRGNTGELFF. The DNA for the CDR3 is TGCAGCGTTGTGCGGGGGAACACCGGGGAGCTGTTTTTT.

Only a few counts were recorded for this clonotype. The chain joins TRBV15 to TRBJ2-1, with a weak D call TRBD1 (6 bases). Trimming shortened V by 0 bases and J by 1 base, and 7 bases separated the two germline ends. CDR1 and CDR2 from the germline V gene are LNHNV and YYDKDF (reference sequence). The CDR3 spans 15 residues. The CDR3: CATSREDRSYNEQFF. CDR3 bases: TGTGCCACCAGCAGAGAAGACAGGTCCTACAATGAGCAGTTCTTC. Drawing the rest from reference TRBV15 and TRBJ2-1, the complete variable domain is DAMVIQNPRYQVTQFGKPVTLSCSQTLNHNVMYWYQQKSSQAPKLLFHYYDKDFNNEADTPDNFQSRRPNTSFCFLDIRSPGLGDTAMYLCATSREDRSYNEQFFGPGTRLTVL.

The rearrangement joins TRBV2 to TRBJ2-7; D is unclear. The CDR3 consists of 13 residues. Germline V gene lookup returns CDR1 SNHLY and CDR2 FYNNEI. V was pared by 3 bases and J by 3 bases, with 9 bases between. DNA for the CDR3: TGTGCCAGCAGTGAGATGGCAGTCTACGAGCAGTACGTC. Its translation: CASSEMAVYEQYV.

The V call is TRBV13, the J call TRBJ2-1; no clear D gene. Deletions cut 2 bases from V and 3 bases from J, with 11 bases between. The CDR3 runs to 15 residues. The germline CDR1 and CDR2 sequences are PRHDT and FYEKMQ (reference sequence). CDR3: CASSLFETNYNEQFF. In DNA form, the CDR3 reads TGTGCCAGCAGCTTATTCGAAACAAACTACAATGAGCAGTTCTTC.

This clonotype was seen at least ten times. The chain recombines TRBV7-3 with TRBJ1-1; a possible D gene is TRBD1 (5 bases). Germline V lookup: CDR1 SGHTA, CDR2 FQGTGA. Trimming removed 5 bases from V and 0 bases from J, with 13 bases in between. This CDR3 comprises 15 residues. CDR3 loop: CASSLIGVMNTEAFF. CDR3 DNA: TGTGCCAGCAGCCTAATAGGGGTTATGAACACTGAAGCTTTCTTT.

The table lists this clonotype with many counts. The rearrangement links TRBV4-1 to TRBJ1-5; possible D gene TRBD1, 5 bases. V was trimmed by 1 base and J by 0 bases, leaving 13 bases between them. This CDR3 contains 17 residues. Germline lookup yields CDR1 MGHRA and CDR2 YSYEKL. CDR3: CASSQGLVTDSNQPQHF. CDR3 bases: TGCGCCAGCAGCCAAGGCCTTGTGACAGATAGCAATCAGCCCCAGCATTTT.

In its sample, this clonotype was seen many times. The V gene is TRBV5-1, the J gene TRBJ1-3, with unresolved D. The CDR3 extends over 16 amino acids. Per the germline V gene, CDR1 is SGHRS and CDR2 is YFSETQ. The V gene lost 0 bases and the J gene lost 0 bases, with 10 bases spanning the gap. The CDR3 DNA sequence: TGCGCCAGCAGCTTGGGGGCTGACTTCTCTGGAAACACCATATATTTT. Its translation is CASSLGADFSGNTIYF.

The chain carries TRBV29-1 and TRBJ2-3; 12 bases align to TRBD2. Germline loops: CDR1 SQVTM, CDR2 ANQGSEA. The CDR3 sequence is 15 residues long. With V trimmed by 7 bases and J by 2 bases, 7 bases remained unmatched. The CDR3 spells CSESLAGGITDTQYF. CDR3 in DNA: TGCAGCGAGTCGCTAGCGGGGGGGATCACAGATACGCAGTATTTT.

This sequence joins TRBV19 and TRBJ2-7, with TRBD1 matching 7 bases. The CDR3 contains 13 residues. Germline V gives CDR1 LNHDA, CDR2 SQIVND (reference sequence). V lost 2 bases to trimming and J lost 7 bases; unmatched junction nucleotides: 5. CDR3 sequence: CASSIRQGEEQYF. The CDR3 DNA follows: TGTGCCAGTAGTATAAGACAGGGTGAAGAGCAGTACTTC.

This clonotype came up a few times. This chain uses TRBV6-6 with TRBJ2-7; D call uncertain. The germline V gene has CDR1 MNHNY and CDR2 SVGAGI (reference sequence). CDR3 length: 18 residues. Trimming left V 3 bases short and J 3 bases short, with 24 bases between. The DNA for the CDR3 is TGTGCCAGCAGTTATAAGCAGCAACCCACGGCCCTCTACTACGAGCAGTACTTC. Translating gives CASSYKQQPTALYYEQYF.